The 28 T cell receptor beta chains listed next were all sequenced from one sample in a study of cytomegalovirus exposure and HLA in healthy donors. The PCR was carried out with 60 Vbeta primers and 13 Jbeta primers. Repertoires were generated with immunoSEQ multiplex PCR, while TCRdb's copy carries only in-frame clones and drops some. The sample shows 150,000 or so clones, 75% to 80% of them seen only once. The sequenced sample was PBMCs. These receptors came from a man aged 40-49 years in good health and CMV-seropositive.

This clone was observed a single time. The chain has TRBV6-1 and TRBJ2-5, with D uncertain. This CDR3 contains 11 residues. Germline V gene data show CDR1 as MNHNS and CDR2 as SASEGT. V was trimmed by 5 bases and J by 4 bases, leaving 5 bases between them. The CDR3 nucleotides read TGTGCCAGCAGTCTCCCAGAGACCCAGTACTTC. It yields the protein CASSLPETQYF.

The V and J genes are TRBV29-1 and TRBJ2-5, with D possibly TRBD1 on 5 matching bases. V lost 0 bases to trimming and J lost 3 bases, with 11 bases between them. The CDR3 is 14 residues long. Per the germline V gene, CDR1 is SQVTM and CDR2 is ANQGSEA. The DNA of the CDR3 is TGCAGCGTTGAAGATCGTAGGGGTGAAGAGACCCAGTACTTC. Protein: CSVEDRRGEETQYF.

The count of this clone is one. The rearrangement uses TRBV5-6 and TRBJ2-5; no firm D call. Looked up from germline, CDR1 is SGHDT and CDR2 is YYEEEE. The length of the CDR3 is 15 residues. V lost 5 bases, J lost 7 bases, and 21 bases lay in between. The CDR3 protein is CASSHGYTSGGTQYF. The DNA of the CDR3 is TGTGCCAGCAGTCATGGATATACCTCGGGTGGGACCCAGTACTTC.

The gene calls are TRBV30 and TRBJ1-2; TRBD1 agrees at 9 bases. The ends lost 5 bases at V and 4 bases at J; junction bases unmatched: 8. This CDR3 contains 14 residues. The germline CDR1 and CDR2 sequences are GTSNPN and SVGIG (reference sequence). CDR3 residues: CAWYRGRYTYGYTF. The CDR3 DNA is TGTGCCTGGTACAGGGGGCGATATACCTATGGCTACACCTTC. The variable domain in full, completed from reference TRBV30 and TRBJ1-2, reads SQTIHQWPATLVQPVGSPLSLECTVEGTSNPNLYWYRQAAGRGLQLLFYSVGIGQISSEVPQNLSASRPQDRQFILSSKKLLLSDSGFYLCAWYRGRYTYGYTFGSGTRLTVV.

This chain links TRBV6-1 with TRBJ2-5; TRBD2 matches at 9 bases. This CDR3 comprises 17 residues. Per the germline V gene, CDR1 is MNHNS and CDR2 is SASEGT. V lost 0 bases to trimming and J lost 1 base; unmatched junction nucleotides: 6. The CDR3 coding sequence is TGTGCCAGCAGTGAAGCTTGGCCTAGCGGGATCCAAGAGACCCAGTACTTC. Its translation is CASSEAWPSGIQETQYF.

This sequence joins TRBV4-2 and TRBJ1-3, with unresolved D. CDR3 length equals 15 residues. CDR1 LGHNA and CDR2 YNFKEQ come from the germline V gene. Deletions cut 4 bases from V and 4 bases from J, with 14 bases between. CDR3 protein: CASSRAGEGGNTIYF. The CDR3 nucleotides are TGTGCCAGCAGCCGCGCTGGGGAGGGAGGAAACACCATATATTTT.

The V gene is TRBV7-9, the J gene TRBJ1-3, with D possibly matching TRBD1 (5 bases). The germline gives CDR1 SEHNR, CDR2 FQNEAQ (reference sequence). The V end lost 5 bases, the J end lost 4 bases, and 9 bases lay between the germline ends. The CDR3 totals 13 residues. This chain's CDR3 is CASSVQGGNTIYF. The CDR3 coding sequence is TGTGCCAGCAGCGTTCAGGGAGGAAACACCATATATTTT. Together with reference TRBV7-9 and TRBJ1-3, the CDR3 gives the full variable domain: DTGVSQNPRHKITKRGQNVTFRCDPISEHNRLYWYRQTLGQGPEFLTYFQNEAQLEKSRLLSDRFSAERPKGSFSTLEIQRTEQGDSAMYLCASSVQGGNTIYFGEGSWLTVV.

This sequence joins TRBV6-6 and TRBJ2-3; 8 bases fit TRBD2. Germline assignment: CDR1 MNHNY and CDR2 SVGAGI (reference sequence). The CDR3 is 16 amino acids. J lost 6 bases, V lost 0 bases, and 8 bases had no gene match. CDR3 in amino acids: CASSYSNGRAGDTQYF. The CDR3 DNA reads as TGTGCCAGCAGTTACTCTAACGGGAGGGCAGGGGATACGCAGTATTTT.

A single count supports this clone. The chain uses TRBV2 and TRBJ2-7; D gene uncertain. The CDR3 is 12 amino acids. Germline V gene lookup returns CDR1 SNHLY and CDR2 FYNNEI. V shed 7 bases and J shed 1 base, with 8 bases lying between them. CDR3 sequence (DNA): TGTGCCAGCAAGATAACTTCCTACGAGCAGTACTTC. It encodes CASKITSYEQYF. The variable domain in full, with the rest retrieved from reference TRBV2 and TRBJ2-7, is EPEVTQTPSHQVTQMGQEVILRCVPISNHLYFYWYRQILGQKVEFLVSFYNNEISEKSEIFDDQFSVERPDGSNFTLKIRSTKLEDSAMYFCASKITSYEQYFGPGTRLTVT.

The chain joins TRBV2 to TRBJ2-1; 13 positions agree with TRBD2. J lost 7 bases, V lost 3 bases, and 0 bases had no gene match. Germline V CDR1 and CDR2: SNHLY, FYNNEI. The length of the CDR3 is 14 residues. The CDR3 reads CASSETSGRNEQFF. CDR3 in DNA: TGTGCCAGCAGTGAGACTAGCGGGAGGAATGAGCAGTTCTTC. The whole variable domain, remainder taken from reference TRBV2 and TRBJ2-1, is EPEVTQTPSHQVTQMGQEVILRCVPISNHLYFYWYRQILGQKVEFLVSFYNNEISEKSEIFDDQFSVERPDGSNFTLKIRSTKLEDSAMYFCASSETSGRNEQFFGPGTRLTVL.

A remark on this clone: The junction and the germline gene differ at one end; a read error may be behind it. The chain recombines TRBV7-9 with TRBJ1-1, with D perhaps matching TRBD1 (6 bases). CDR3 size: 13 residues. CDR1 and CDR2 from the germline V gene are SEHNR and FQNEAQ (reference sequence). CDR3: CSSSLQGGTEAFF. CDR3 coding DNA: TGTTCCAGCAGCTTACAGGGTGGCACTGAAGCTTTCTTT.

The count of this clone is one. V and J are TRBV7-9 and TRBJ2-7, with a weak D call TRBD1 (6 bases). CDR3 size: 12 residues. Germline values: CDR1 SEHNR, CDR2 FQNEAQ (reference sequence). The V end lost 3 bases, the J end lost 9 bases, and 12 bases lay between the germline ends. The CDR3 reads CASSLDSALQYF. The CDR3 DNA sequence: TGTGCCAGCAGCTTGGACAGTGCATTGCAGTACTTC. Combining the CDR3 with reference TRBV7-9 and TRBJ2-7 gives the whole variable domain DTGVSQNPRHKITKRGQNVTFRCDPISEHNRLYWYRQTLGQGPEFLTYFQNEAQLEKSRLLSDRFSAERPKGSFSTLEIQRTEQGDSAMYLCASSLDSALQYFGPGTRLTVT.

The chain links TRBV11-3 to TRBJ2-5; TRBD2 matches at 8 bases. CDR1 and CDR2 (germline): SGHNT, YENEEA. The CDR3 is 14 residues long. After removal of 5 bases from V and 4 bases from J, the junction contained 6 bases not matched to a gene. CDR3 sequence (DNA): TGTGCCAGCAGCCCCCACGGGGGGGGAGAGACCCAGTACTTC. This gives the protein CASSPHGGGETQYF.

The genes are TRBV19 and TRBJ2-5; tentatively, D is TRBD1 (5 bases). The CDR3 spans 15 residues. The V and J ends lost 5 bases and 0 bases respectively, with 13 bases between them. The germline gives CDR1 LNHDA, CDR2 SQIVND (reference sequence). CDR3 sequence reads: CASSSYRSHQETQYF. CDR3 DNA: TGTGCCAGTAGTTCCTACAGGAGCCACCAAGAGACCCAGTACTTC. Full variable domain (rest looked up from reference TRBV19 and TRBJ2-5): DGGITQSPKYLFRKEGQNVTLSCEQNLNHDAMYWYRQDPGQGLRLIYYSQIVNDFQKGDIAEGYSVSREKKESFPLTVTSAQKNPTAFYLCASSSYRSHQETQYFGPGTRLLVL.

The genes are TRBV28 and TRBJ1-2; 10 bases are shared with TRBD1. After removal of 2 bases from V and 7 bases from J, the junction contained 10 bases not matched to a gene. The CDR3 runs to 16 residues. Germline V lookup: CDR1 MDHEN, CDR2 SYDVKM. In DNA, the CDR3 is TGTGCCAGCAGTTTACCCGGGACAGGGGCGGTGGTTGGCTACACCTTC. Its protein product is CASSLPGTGAVVGYTF.

This chain joins TRBV28 and TRBJ2-3; 9 bases line up with TRBD2. V trimming: 3 bases; J trimming: 3 bases; junction bases outside the gene matches: 1. Per the germline V gene, CDR1 is MDHEN and CDR2 is SYDVKM. The CDR3 covers 14 residues. The CDR3 DNA follows: TGTGCCAGCAGTTTTAGCGGGAGAACAGATACGCAGTATTTT. This translates into CASSFSGRTDTQYF. Drawing the rest from reference TRBV28 and TRBJ2-3, the complete variable domain is DVKVTQSSRYLVKRTGEKVFLECVQDMDHENMFWYRQDPGLGLRLIYFSYDVKMKEKGDIPEGYSVSREKKERFSLILESASTNQTSMYLCASSFSGRTDTQYFGPGTRLTVL.

This clone showed up just a few times. At one boundary the junction diverges from the germline segment, which might be a read error. This sequence joins TRBV6-1 and TRBJ2-4; 11 bases match TRBD2. CDR1 and CDR2 from the germline V gene are MNHNS and SASEGT. This CDR3 is 21 amino acids long. The CDR3 reads CASSEAGAPGLAVLAKNSQYF. CDR3 nucleotide sequence: TGTGCCAGCAGTGAAGCTGGTGCCCCGGGACTAGCGGTCCTAGCCAAAAACAGTCAGTACTTC.

The chain employs TRBV11-2 and TRBJ2-6, with no clear D. Trimming cost V 1 base and J 0 bases, with 4 bases left between them. This CDR3 has 15 residues. Germline lookup yields CDR1 SGHAT and CDR2 FQNNGV. The CDR3 nucleotides are TGTGCCAGCAGCTTAGGCGACTCTGGGGCCAACGTCCTGACTTTC. It codes for CASSLGDSGANVLTF.

In this sample, this clone turned up a few times. The chain links TRBV4-1 to TRBJ1-2; D may be TRBD1 (5 bases). Germline values: CDR1 MGHRA, CDR2 YSYEKL. The CDR3 loop spans 15 amino acids. The ends were cut back, 0 bases at V and 3 bases at J, with 11 bases in the middle. The CDR3 loop reads CASSQDGRGHYGYTF. The CDR3 bases are TGCGCCAGCAGCCAAGACGGTAGGGGTCACTATGGCTACACCTTC.

The chain recombines TRBV19 with TRBJ1-5; D may be TRBD1 (6 bases). Germline V gene lookup returns CDR1 LNHDA and CDR2 SQIVND (reference sequence). CDR3 size: 14 residues. The germline V and J ends were trimmed by 6 bases and 11 bases, with 20 bases remaining between them. CDR3: CASSQQGGSRSQHF. CDR3 bases: TGTGCCAGTAGCCAACAGGGAGGGAGTAGGTCCCAGCATTTT.

J is TRBJ2-5 and V is TRBV7-2, with 7 bases identical to TRBD2. The V segment lost 0 bases and the J segment 2 bases; nucleotides outside the gene matches: 6. In germline, CDR1 is SGHTA, CDR2 FQGNSA. The CDR3 is 16 amino acids. The DNA for the CDR3 is TGTGCCAGCAGCTTAGCGTCTAGCGGTTTTCAAGAGACCCAGTACTTC. This sequence encodes CASSLASSGFQETQYF. Complete variable domain (other parts from reference TRBV7-2 and TRBJ2-5): GAGVSQSPSNKVTEKGKDVELRCDPISGHTALYWYRQSLGQGLEFLIYFQGNSAPDKSGLPSDRFSAERTGGSVSTLTIQRTQQEDSAVYLCASSLASSGFQETQYFGPGTRLLVL.

This chain joins TRBV11-2 and TRBJ2-3, with 7 bases lining up with TRBD2. The germline gives CDR1 SGHAT, CDR2 FQNNGV. After removal of 5 bases from V and 2 bases from J, the junction contained 7 bases not matched to a gene. The CDR3 runs to 15 residues. The chain's CDR3 is CASSPGGGPTDTQYF. The CDR3 DNA reads as TGTGCCAGCAGCCCGGGGGGTGGGCCCACAGATACGCAGTATTTT.

Points on this clone: The identical CDR3 is also encoded by other nucleotide sequences in the sample. This chain joins TRBV19 and TRBJ2-7, with D perhaps TRBD1 (7 bases). Per germline, CDR1 LNHDA and CDR2 SQIVND (reference sequence). The germline V and J ends were trimmed by 2 bases and 2 bases, with 13 bases remaining between them. The CDR3 spans 15 residues. In DNA form, the CDR3 reads TGTGCCAGTAGTATACGACAGGGAGGTCCCTACGAGCAGTACTTC. It codes for CASSIRQGGPYEQYF.

V gene TRBV7-8 combines with J gene TRBJ2-2; weak D call: TRBD2 (5 bases). Germline lookup yields CDR1 SGHVS and CDR2 FQNEAQ. There are 15 residues in the CDR3. Trimming stripped 4 bases from V and 2 bases from J, with 11 bases between. The CDR3 sequence: CASSSGTRNTGELFF. CDR3 DNA: TGTGCCAGCAGCTCCGGTACTAGAAACACCGGGGAGCTGTTTTTT.

V and J are TRBV7-2 and TRBJ2-5; unclear D gene. V lost 1 base, J lost 2 bases, and 11 bases lay in between. Germline CDR1 and CDR2: SGHTA and FQGNSA. The CDR3 extends over 15 amino acids. The DNA of the CDR3 is TGTGCCAGCAGCTTAGGAAGACTTCCGCAAGAGACCCAGTACTTC. Its translation: CASSLGRLPQETQYF.

The rearrangement uses TRBV7-3 and TRBJ2-2, with D tentatively TRBD1 (6 bases). Germline CDR1 SGHTA, CDR2 FQGTGA. Between the trimmed V and J ends, which lost 0 bases and 3 bases, there was a span of 8 bases. This CDR3 spans 15 amino acids. CDR3 DNA: TGTGCCAGCAGCTTAACGTACAGGGACACCGGGGAGCTGTTTTTT. Amino acids: CASSLTYRDTGELFF.

The V gene is TRBV6-5, the J gene TRBJ2-4; D is unresolved. CDR1 MNHEY and CDR2 SVGAGI come from the germline V gene. The ends were cut back, 0 bases at V and 7 bases at J, with 10 bases in the middle. This CDR3 has 14 residues. CDR3 amino acids: CASSYSSLQNIQYF. The CDR3 coding sequence is TGTGCCAGCAGTTACTCGTCGCTGCAGAACATTCAGTACTTC.

This clone showed up just once. V is TRBV5-1 and J is TRBJ2-7; possibly TRBD1 for D (5 bases). V was clipped by 2 bases and J by 4 bases, with 28 bases between them. The CDR3 loop spans 19 amino acids. Germline lookup yields CDR1 SGHRS and CDR2 YFSETQ. CDR3 sequence: CASSFGSAGLPRTEYEQYF. The CDR3, as DNA: TGCGCCAGCAGCTTTGGCTCGGCAGGGCTCCCCCGCACTGAATACGAGCAGTACTTC. The variable domain in full, completed from reference TRBV5-1 and TRBJ2-7, reads KAGVTQTPRYLIKTRGQQVTLSCSPISGHRSVSWYQQTPGQGLQFLFEYFSETQRNKGNFPGRFSGRQFSNSRSEMNVSTLELGDSALYLCASSFGSAGLPRTEYEQYFGPGTRLTVT.